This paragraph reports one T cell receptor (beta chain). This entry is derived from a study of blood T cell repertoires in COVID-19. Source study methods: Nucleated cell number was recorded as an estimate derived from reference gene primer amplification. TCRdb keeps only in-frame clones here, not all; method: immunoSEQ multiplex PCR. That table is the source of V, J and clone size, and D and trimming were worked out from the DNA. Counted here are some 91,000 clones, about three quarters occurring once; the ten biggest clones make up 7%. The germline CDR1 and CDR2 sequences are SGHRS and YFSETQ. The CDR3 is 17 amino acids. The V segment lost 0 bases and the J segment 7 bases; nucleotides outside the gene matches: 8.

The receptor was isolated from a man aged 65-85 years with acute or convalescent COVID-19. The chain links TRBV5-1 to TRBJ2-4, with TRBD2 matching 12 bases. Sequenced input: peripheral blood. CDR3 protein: CASSLEASGRATNIQYF. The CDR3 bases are TGCGCCAGCAGCTTGGAGGCTAGCGGGAGGGCCACCAACATTCAGTACTTC.